This T cell receptor beta chain was obtained from a study of control samples from healthy donors and cancer patients. The CDR3 totals 15 residues. The V gene lost 1 base and the J gene lost 1 base, with 11 bases spanning the gap. Germline loops: CDR1 SGHRS, CDR2 YFSETQ. Only in-frame clones appear in the TCRdb table, and some are missing; sequencing was by immunoSEQ multiplex PCR. The profile shows 150,000 to 200,000 clones, over 85% of them singletons. This sequence joins TRBV5-1 and TRBJ1-1, with a tentative D call TRBD1 (5 bases). The receptor's source is a woman between 35 and 50 years old in good health. Sequencing used blood. The CDR3 sequence is CASSLLGAPNTEAFF. As DNA, the CDR3 is TGCGCCAGCAGCTTGTTAGGGGCCCCGAACACTGAAGCTTTCTTT.